The clone carrying this T cell receptor beta chain was seen more than once but under ten times. Its antigen remains unidentified. The germline CDR1 and CDR2 sequences are SGHRS and YFSETQ. Germline trimming cut 3 bases from V and 7 bases from J; bases unmatched to any gene: 19. CDR3 size: 19 residues. These data originate in a study of T-cell memory formation after mild COVID-19. TCRdb independently ran MiXCR on the 5' RACE reads; one entry per CDR3 protein. The table includes about 470,000 distinct CDR3 sequences, roughly 18% detected once. General observations from the study: Contracting clones, day 15 to 85, had balanced CD4/CD8, and later expanders favored CD4+. In pre-infection memory, a portion of responding clones appeared, which suggested that cross-reactive memory joined.

The sample was PBMCs or a T cell subset sorted from them (not recorded which). V gene TRBV5-1 combines with J gene TRBJ2-7, with 13 bases fitting TRBD2. The receptor's source is an adult woman who had mild COVID-19 (a few samples of this study predate the infection). Cell type and time point are not known. This CDR3 reads CASSSTSGRTARWGSEQYF. The CDR3 DNA sequence: TGCGCCAGCAGCTCGACTAGCGGGAGGACTGCTAGATGGGGTAGTGAGCAGTACTTC.